This entry describes one T cell receptor beta chain. Deep-level settings were used for running the assay. The authors distributed each subset's genomic DNA evenly over several immunoSEQ plates. Original data processing: ImmunoSEQ only sent back junction sequences with no quality scores, so filtering was done differently. The data were produced by immunoSEQ multiplex PCR, yet TCRdb's version contains in-frame clones alone and is incomplete. The V and J calls and clone size were taken over from that table, and D and trimming were inferred from the DNA. Of some 510,000 clones in the sample, around 74% are singletons; the top ten hold roughly 13%. This sample was taken from a study of shared clonotypes between healthy human individuals. With V trimmed by 4 bases and J by 0 bases, 4 bases remained unmatched. The germline V gene encodes CDR1 SGHAT and CDR2 FQDESV (reference sequence). This CDR3 contains 15 residues.

This TCR was sampled from a woman in her forties in good health. Some clones in this sample may be carry-over from other donors' samples. The genes are TRBV11-1 and TRBJ1-1; TRBD1 aligns across 8 bases. The sequencing sample was made of PBMCs. CDR3 sequence reads: CASSSRTGMNTEAFF. The DNA for the CDR3 is TGTGCCAGCAGCTCGCGGACAGGGATGAACACTGAAGCTTTCTTT.